The 8 T cell receptor beta chains listed next were all sequenced from one sample in a study of radiation and T cells in renal cell carcinoma. The data were produced by immunoSEQ multiplex PCR, yet TCRdb's version contains in-frame clones alone and is incomplete. The data contain approximately 110,000 clones, roughly four fifths of them seen just once; the ten biggest clones take up 3%. The time point denotes: baseline pretreatment blood. The treatment denotes: 15 Gy SBRT to primary tumor, nephrectomy 4 weeks later. The sequences come from blood, collected from a patient whose treatment included radiotherapy and nephrectomy. The receptors shown here come from a woman aged 55 to 70 with renal cell carcinoma.

The chain couples TRBV28 to TRBJ2-3; D may match TRBD1 or TRBD2 (5 bases each). Germline V gene lookup returns CDR1 MDHEN and CDR2 SYDVKM. Trimming removed 10 bases from V and 0 bases from J, with 11 bases in between. The CDR3 sequence is 13 residues long. CDR3 protein: CATRGQSTDTQYF. As DNA, the CDR3 is TGTGCCACACGGGGCCAGAGCACAGATACGCAGTATTTT.

J is TRBJ1-2 and V is TRBV27, with 8 positions matching TRBD1. Looked up from germline, CDR1 is MNHEY and CDR2 is SMNVEV (reference sequence). This CDR3 is built from 14 residues. Unmatched junction bases numbered 6, after V lost 6 bases and J lost 3 bases. The CDR3 nucleotides read TGTGCCAGCAGGGTATCAGGGGGCGACTATGGCTACACCTTC. Protein: CASRVSGGDYGYTF.

The rearrangement uses TRBV6-1 and TRBJ2-1; 7 bases fit TRBD1. The CDR3 runs 14 residues. Germline CDR1 reads MNHNS; CDR2 reads SASEGT. Trimming removed 6 bases from V and 12 bases from J; junction bases left unmatched: 14. The DNA for the CDR3 is TGTGCCAGCAGGATGGACAGGTCCCTGCCGGCGCAGTTCTTC. Translation: CASRMDRSLPAQFF.

The rearrangement uses TRBV5-1 and TRBJ1-4, with TRBD1 matching 7 bases. This CDR3 spans 16 amino acids. The germline CDR1 and CDR2 sequences are SGHRS and YFSETQ. The junction had 8 bases not matched to a gene; V was cut back by 3 bases and J by 3 bases. The DNA for the CDR3 is TGCGCCAGCAGCTCACAAGGGGACAGATCTAATGAAAAACTGTTTTTT. Amino acid sequence: CASSSQGDRSNEKLFF.

The gene calls are TRBV7-9 and TRBJ2-7; no reliable D call. The CDR3 contains 15 residues. CDR1 is SEHNR and CDR2 is FQNEAQ in the germline V gene (reference sequence). V shed 1 base and J shed 4 bases, with 14 bases lying between them. In nucleotides, the CDR3 is TGTGCCAGCAGCTTAGAGGCAGGTCCTCTTTACGAGCAGTACTTC. It codes for CASSLEAGPLYEQYF.

V gene TRBV2 combines with J gene TRBJ2-3; 11 bases map to TRBD2. The CDR3 covers 16 residues. Germline V lookup: CDR1 SNHLY, CDR2 FYNNEI. V shed 2 bases and J 7 bases; nucleotides not matched to a gene: 8. For the CDR3, the DNA is TGTGCCAGCAGTGAACGGATAGCGGGGGGGCGCAATACGCAGTATTTT. Amino acid sequence: CASSERIAGGRNTQYF.

J is TRBJ2-1 and V is TRBV28, with 9 bases that match TRBD1. CDR1 MDHEN and CDR2 SYDVKM come from the germline V gene. The CDR3 totals 14 residues. The V and J ends lost 5 bases and 7 bases, in that order; junction bases with no gene match: 6. The DNA for the CDR3 is TGTGCCAGCAGTCGGGACAGGGTGTGGAATGAGCAGTTCTTC. This sequence encodes CASSRDRVWNEQFF.

This clone was observed a handful of times. The chain employs TRBV27 and TRBJ2-1; D is unclear. The CDR3 has 13 amino acids. Trimming left V 6 bases short and J 6 bases short, with 12 bases between. Germline lookup yields CDR1 MNHEY and CDR2 SMNVEV (reference sequence). The CDR3 sequence is CASRSGGPNEQFF. CDR3 nucleotide sequence: TGTGCCAGCAGGTCAGGTGGTCCCAATGAGCAGTTCTTC.